These T cell receptor beta chains were read from a single sample in a study of T-cell reconstitution after alpha-beta-depleted transplantation in children. In TCRdb, the PCR reads were re-called with MiXCR into one record per CDR3 protein. The table lists roughly 500,000 distinct CDR3 sequences, 10% to 13% of them singletons. This sample comprised PBMCs, obtained before TCRalphabeta/CD19-depleted stem cell transplant. All receptors derive from a child between 2 and 9 years old with inherited bone marrow failure, due to receive a stem cell transplant. Each CDR3 is given without its conserved first and last residue.

length	V	J	CDR3
11	TRBV5-5	TRBJ2-3	ASSPIHVDTQY
12	TRBV19	TRBJ2-2	ASSLPTYTGELF
13	TRBV7-2	TRBJ2-3	ASSYIAGVLDTQY
12	TRBV5-6	TRBJ2-7	ASSRTAGGGEQY
15	TRBV7-9	TRBJ2-5	ASSRRTSGSFQETQY
11	TRBV20-1	TRBJ2-4	SAEALAGGFQY
17	TRBV28	TRBJ1-5	ASSSSTQGWTYSNQPQH
11	TRBV11-3	TRBJ2-1	ASSLGTSDEQF
9	TRBV20-1	TRBJ1-1	SSHLNTEAF
12	TRBV6-5	TRBJ1-4	ASSYSGGSVGLF
13	TRBV20-1	TRBJ2-7	SASWHPSGSYEQY
14	TRBV24-1	TRBJ2-2	ATSDSRESSAGELF
15	TRBV20-1	TRBJ1-2	SARDLLGQTANYGYT
7	TRBV27	TRBJ2-5	ATRGPQY
16	TRBV12-3/TRBV12-4	TRBJ2-1	ASSFGTSGSSGYNEQF
13	TRBV6-1	TRBJ2-4	ASTKERGLVVIQY
11	TRBV10-2	TRBJ2-3	ASSWGLSDTQY
14	TRBV5-1	TRBJ2-7	ASSGGFAGTTYEQY
14	TRBV19	TRBJ2-3	ASSITPSGMTDTQY
12	TRBV5-1	TRBJ2-1	ASSLFVSGNEQF
15	TRBV10-3	TRBJ2-5	AISESWGTSGQETQY
13	TRBV15	TRBJ2-7	ATSRESGQTYEQY
14	TRBV4-3	TRBJ2-1	ASSREAGGSYNEQF
12	TRBV12-3/TRBV12-4	TRBJ2-5	ASGRDPPSETQY
11	TRBV20-1	TRBJ2-3	SASKGITDTQY
12	TRBV6-5	TRBJ2-1	ASSYSDRYNEQF
13	TRBV19	TRBJ1-2	ASSTTGQSFYGYT
9	TRBV12-3/TRBV12-4	TRBJ1-4	ASSHGAKLF
14	TRBV28	TRBJ2-6	ASSLVAVSGANVLT
13	TRBV19	TRBJ2-2	ASSIMPGNTGELF
15	TRBV28	TRBJ2-4	ASSSSARLAGDFIQY
11	TRBV7-8	TRBJ2-7	ASSPGVDYEQY
13	TRBV27	TRBJ1-2	ASSLGPGRGYGYT
15	TRBV7-9	TRBJ2-2	ASSSWEASGNTGELF
19	TRBV5-1	TRBJ2-7	ASSSTTGASGVLRSIYDQY
13	TRBV4-3	TRBJ2-1	ASSPHTGTLNEQF
13	TRBV7-2	TRBJ2-7	ASSFLAGVGYEQY